This entry lists 21 T cell receptor beta chains sequenced from one sample in a study of blood T cells in healthy people across ages. PCR was performed a second time for about 7 to 11 cycles using a sample-barcoded 5' primer and a J-beta primer mix. TCRdb itself ran the 5' RACE reads through MiXCR, one entry per CDR3 protein. The sample comprises roughly 900,000 distinct CDR3 sequences, 29% of which are singletons, and 15% to 20% rests with the top ten. Sequencing was performed on blood. The receptor set was obtained from a woman of 80 years or more in good health.

The chain joins TRBV12-3 or TRBV12-4 to TRBJ1-5; D unclear. CDR3 size: 12 residues. The V and J ends lost 3 bases and 3 bases respectively, with 3 bases between them. DNA of the CDR3: TGTGCCAGCAGTTTTGACAATCAGCCCCAGCATTTT. Its translation is CASSFDNQPQHF.

The chain has TRBV7-2 and TRBJ2-3; D perhaps matches TRBD2 (5 bases). The CDR3 sequence is 16 residues long. The ends were cut back, 3 bases at V and 2 bases at J, with 15 bases in the middle. The V gene's germline CDR1 is SGHTA and CDR2 FQGNSA. CDR3 in amino acids: CASSLAATTNTDTQYF. CDR3 DNA: TGTGCCAGCAGCTTGGCCGCGACTACCAACACAGATACGCAGTATTTT. Full variable domain (missing parts from reference TRBV7-2 and TRBJ2-3): GAGVSQSPSNKVTEKGKDVELRCDPISGHTALYWYRQSLGQGLEFLIYFQGNSAPDKSGLPSDRFSAERTGGSVSTLTIQRTQQEDSAVYLCASSLAATTNTDTQYFGPGTRLTVL.

Comment on this clonotype: Being one base from a much bigger clone, this may be a read error. The chain carries TRBV5-1 and TRBJ2-1; TRBD2 agrees at 12 bases. The CDR3 contains 17 residues. Germline values: CDR1 SGHRS, CDR2 YFSETQ. The V and J ends lost 2 bases and 13 bases, in that order; junction bases with no gene match: 16. DNA of the CDR3: TGCGCCAGCAGCTTAAAGTCTAGCGGGGGGGCCCAAGAGACCCAGTTCTTC. Amino acids: CASSLKSSGGAQETQFF.

As to this clonotype: With a much larger clone just one base away, this may be a read error. The V and J genes are TRBV30 and TRBJ1-2; tentatively, D is TRBD1 (5 bases). The CDR3 totals 13 residues. The germline gives CDR1 GTSNPN, CDR2 SVGIG (reference sequence). Trimming removed 3 bases at V and 4 bases at J, with 12 bases between. CDR3 coding DNA: TGTGCCTGGAGGTCAGGGCAGAGCTATGGCTACACCTTC. Protein: CAWRSGQSYGYTF. The entire variable domain, with the rest obtained from reference TRBV30 and TRBJ1-2, is as follows: SQTIHQWPATLVQPVGSPLSLECTVEGTSNPNLYWYRQAAGRGLQLLFYSVGIGQISSEVPQNLSASRPQDRQFILSSKKLLLSDSGFYLCAWRSGQSYGYTFGSGTRLTVV.

The chain combines TRBV11-3 with TRBJ2-7, with no clear D. CDR1 and CDR2 (germline): SGHNT, YENEEA. This CDR3 has 12 amino acids. V dropped 2 bases and J dropped 3 bases, with 5 bases sitting between them. The CDR3 nucleotides read TGTGCCAGCAGCTTATGGTGCTACGAGCAGTACTTC. As protein: CASSLWCYEQYF.

Regarding this clonotype: This sequence may be a read error, since a much larger clone differs from it by one base. This chain joins TRBV28 and TRBJ1-2; maybe TRBD1 (5 bases). Germline V gene data show CDR1 as MDHEN and CDR2 as SYDVKM. CDR3 size: 17 residues. CDR3 sequence reads: CVSSLDKVRGGLGGYTF. CDR3 bases: TGTGTCAGCAGTCTGGACAAGGTGCGGGGCGGTTTGGGTGGCTACACCTTC.

This clonotype was observed a few times. V is TRBV7-8 and J is TRBJ1-2; 8 nucleotides match TRBD1. The V segment lost 3 bases and the J segment 2 bases; nucleotides outside the gene matches: 5. There are 15 residues in the CDR3. The V gene's germline CDR1 is SGHVS and CDR2 FQNEAQ. The DNA for the CDR3 is TGTGCCAGCAGCTTCAGTCAGGGGGCGAACTATGGCTACACCTTC. Translation: CASSFSQGANYGYTF. The variable domain in full, completed from reference TRBV7-8 and TRBJ1-2, reads GAGVSQSPRYKVAKRGQDVALRCDPISGHVSLFWYQQALGQGPEFLTYFQNEAQLDKSGLPSDRFFAERPEGSVSTLKIQRTQQEDSAVYLCASSFSQGANYGYTFGSGTRLTVV.

As regards this clonotype: Given a much more abundant clone one base away, this may be a read error. The rearrangement joins TRBV20-1 to TRBJ2-7, with TRBD2 identical over 12 bases. Germline V gene data show CDR1 as DFQATT and CDR2 as SNEGSKA (reference sequence). Unmatched junction bases numbered 7, after V lost 6 bases and J lost 7 bases. This CDR3 contains 13 residues. The CDR3 DNA reads TGCAGTGCAAGACTAGCGGGGGCAGGAGAGCAGTACTTC. It translates to CSARLAGAGEQYF.

This sequence joins TRBV6-5 and TRBJ1-2; D is unresolved. The germline CDR1 and CDR2 sequences are MNHEY and SVGAGI. The CDR3 covers 12 residues. Trimming removed 6 bases at V and 4 bases at J, with 9 bases between. The DNA of the CDR3 is TGTGCCAGCAGGGAAGGTGTCTATGGCTACACCTTC. It is translated as CASREGVYGYTF.

The chain recombines TRBV14 with TRBJ1-6; a possible D gene is TRBD1 (5 bases). Per the germline V gene, CDR1 is SGHDN and CDR2 is FVKESK. This CDR3 has 14 amino acids. Trimming removed 4 bases at V and 10 bases at J, with 14 bases between. Here the CDR3 DNA reads TGTGCCAGCAGCCCAGGACAATTCAGGTCACCCCTCCACTTT. Protein: CASSPGQFRSPLHF.

In this sample, this clonotype turned up many times. The V and J genes are TRBV12-3 or TRBV12-4 and TRBJ1-6; D is unresolved. V lost 2 bases and J lost 10, with 6 bases in between. The CDR3 totals 12 residues. The CDR3 spells CASSLPGSPLHF. The CDR3 DNA reads TGTGCCAGCAGTTTACCGGGATCACCCCTCCACTTT.

V usage is TRBV12-3 or TRBV12-4 and J usage is TRBJ2-1; 7 bases fit TRBD1. V shed 4 bases, J shed 7 bases, and the junction held 16 bases outside the gene matches. The CDR3 length is 17 residues. This CDR3 reads CASSSPRQGWTRNEQFF. The DNA of the CDR3 is TGTGCCAGCAGTTCTCCCCGACAGGGCTGGACCCGTAATGAGCAGTTCTTC.

This clonotype was recorded only once. This chain connects TRBV7-9 to TRBJ2-7; maybe TRBD2 (5 bases). V was shortened by 5 bases and J by 6 bases, with 20 bases between the two germline ends. This CDR3 spans 15 amino acids. CDR1 is SEHNR, CDR2 FQNEAQ, per germline (reference sequence). As DNA, the CDR3 is TGTGCCAGCAGCGCAGCGGCGGCAGAGGGTCCCGAGCAGTACTTC. Translation gives CASSAAAAEGPEQYF.

This clonotype came up many times. The chain uses TRBV20-1 and TRBJ1-4; no definite D call. This CDR3 has 15 amino acids. Germline V gene sequence: CDR1 DFQATT, CDR2 SNEGSKA (reference sequence). The V gene lost 3 bases and the J gene lost 3 bases, with 14 bases spanning the gap. The DNA of the CDR3 is TGCAGTGCTAGCGAGGCCGGGCGGGCTAATGAAAAACTGTTTTTT. It translates to CSASEAGRANEKLFF.

The table lists this clonotype with many counts. V usage is TRBV4-3 and J usage is TRBJ1-2, with D unresolved. Between the trimmed V and J ends, which lost 0 bases and 2 bases, there was a span of 13 bases. Germline V gives CDR1 LGHNA, CDR2 YSLEER. The CDR3 totals 16 residues. CDR3: CASSQEVASGNYGYTF. In DNA form, the CDR3 reads TGCGCCAGCAGCCAAGAGGTCGCCAGCGGGAACTATGGCTACACCTTC.

This clonotype was observed a single time. The chain recombines TRBV20-1 with TRBJ1-1; no definite D call. CDR1 and CDR2 (germline): DFQATT, SNEGSKA (reference sequence). Trimming pared 5 bases from V and 0 bases from J, leaving 7 bases between. This CDR3 region has 12 residues. The CDR3 DNA reads TGCAGTGCTGCGGGCATGAACACTGAAGCTTTCTTT. Translation: CSAAGMNTEAFF.

This clonotype was observed at least ten times. The chain combines TRBV4-1 with TRBJ1-2, with D possibly matching TRBD1 (6 bases). Deletions cut 1 base from V and 2 bases from J, with 14 bases between. The length of the CDR3 is 16 residues. Germline CDR1 is MGHRA and CDR2 is YSYEKL. CDR3 sequence reads: CASSQGGWDNNYGYTF. CDR3 nucleotide sequence: TGCGCCAGCAGCCAAGGGGGCTGGGACAACAACTATGGCTACACCTTC.

As regards this clonotype: A read error may be the cause here, since a much bigger clone is one base away. V is TRBV9 and J is TRBJ2-3, with 10 bases that match TRBD2. The V gene's germline CDR1 is SGDLS and CDR2 YYNGEE. The CDR3 contains 16 residues. The CDR3 here is CTSSVLAGGFGDTQYF. Written as DNA, the CDR3 is TGTACCAGCAGCGTATTAGCGGGGGGTTTTGGAGATACGCAGTATTTT.

As to this clonotype: A junction end diverges from the germline sequence, so it may reflect a read error. This chain's CDR3 is CAGSWGRREETQYF. As DNA, the CDR3 is TGTGCCGGCAGCTGGGGCCGAAGGGAGGAGACCCAGTACTTC. The chain combines TRBV5-5 with TRBJ2-7, with D perhaps TRBD1 or TRBD2 (5 bases each). The better agreement between TRBJ2-5 and the DNA end casts doubt on the J call. Germline CDR1 is SGHKS and CDR2 is YYEKEE (reference sequence). The CDR3 length is 14 residues.

This clonotype was seen ten or more times. The chain links TRBV4-2 to TRBJ2-1; a weak D match, TRBD2 (7 bases). CDR1 is LGHNA and CDR2 is YNFKEQ in the germline V gene. Trimming shortened V by 0 bases and J by 1 base, and 16 bases separated the two germline ends. This CDR3 has 18 residues. In nucleotides, the CDR3 is TGTGCCAGCAGCCAAGATCCTCATGGGGGGGCTTCCTACAATGAGCAGTTCTTC. Residues: CASSQDPHGGASYNEQFF.

This clonotype was counted ten times or more. The chain joins TRBV5-1 to TRBJ1-5; 8 nucleotides align to TRBD1. From germline, CDR1 is SGHRS and CDR2 YFSETQ. After removal of 4 bases from V and 7 bases from J, the junction contained 7 bases not matched to a gene. The CDR3 runs to 14 residues. The chain's CDR3 is CASSPGQGRQPQHF. CDR3 coding DNA: TGCGCCAGCAGCCCAGGACAGGGAAGACAGCCCCAGCATTTT.